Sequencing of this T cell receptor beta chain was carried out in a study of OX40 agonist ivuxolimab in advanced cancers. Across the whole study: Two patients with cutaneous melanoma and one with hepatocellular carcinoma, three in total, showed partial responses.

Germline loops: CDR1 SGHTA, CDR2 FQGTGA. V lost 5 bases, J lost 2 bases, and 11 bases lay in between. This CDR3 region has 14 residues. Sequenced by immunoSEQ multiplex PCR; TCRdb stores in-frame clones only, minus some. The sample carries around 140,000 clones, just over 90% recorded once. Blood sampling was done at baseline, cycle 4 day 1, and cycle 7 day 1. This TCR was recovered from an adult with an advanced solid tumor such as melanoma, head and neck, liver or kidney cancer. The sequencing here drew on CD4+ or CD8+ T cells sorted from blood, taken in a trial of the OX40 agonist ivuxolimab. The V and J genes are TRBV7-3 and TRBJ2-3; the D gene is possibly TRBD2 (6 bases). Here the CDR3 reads CASSPGDSTDTQYF. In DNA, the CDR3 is TGTGCCAGCAGCCCCGGGGACTCCACAGATACGCAGTATTTT.